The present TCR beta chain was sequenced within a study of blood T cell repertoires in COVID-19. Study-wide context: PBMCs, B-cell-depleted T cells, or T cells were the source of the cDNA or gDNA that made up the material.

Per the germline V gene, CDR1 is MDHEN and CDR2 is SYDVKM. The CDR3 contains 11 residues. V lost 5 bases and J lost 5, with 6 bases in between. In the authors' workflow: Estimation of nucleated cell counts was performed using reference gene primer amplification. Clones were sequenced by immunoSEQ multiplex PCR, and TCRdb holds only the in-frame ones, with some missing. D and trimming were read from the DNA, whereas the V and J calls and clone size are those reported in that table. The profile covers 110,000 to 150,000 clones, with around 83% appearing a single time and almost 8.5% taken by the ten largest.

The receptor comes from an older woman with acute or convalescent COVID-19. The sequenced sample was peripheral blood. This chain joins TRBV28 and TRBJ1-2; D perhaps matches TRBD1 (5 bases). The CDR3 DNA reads TGTGCCAGCAGTGCAGGGTATGGCTACACCTTC. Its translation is CASSAGYGYTF.